Listed below are T cell receptor beta chains from one sample, sequenced in a study of T cells in narcolepsy. This table comes from immunoSEQ multiplex PCR, and its TCRdb copy is limited to in-frame clones, with some not included. The table has tens of thousands of clones, around 89% seen once. The sequenced sample consisted of CD45RA- memory CD4+ T cells from PBMCs. The origin of the receptors is a human donor with narcolepsy. Each CDR3 is given with its conserved first and last residue. D genes are given only for firm matches. Where a row states a size, it is once, few, many or the class of an expanded clone; other rows omit it.

d_gene | j_gene | abundance | v_gene | CDR3aa | CDR3nt
TRBD2 | TRBJ2-2 | - | TRBV5-1 | CASSFLSGNPGELFF | TGCGCCAGCAGCTTCCTTAGCGGGAACCCCGGGGAGCTGTTTTTT
- | TRBJ2-3 | - | TRBV5-4 | CASSLDSTDTQYF | TGTGCCAGCAGCTTGGACAGCACAGATACGCAGTATTTT
- | TRBJ2-2 | - | TRBV9 | CASSVGPGGNTGELFF | TGTGCCAGCAGCGTAGGCCCTGGGGGGAACACCGGGGAGCTGTTTTTT
- | TRBJ1-5 | - | TRBV7-9 | CASSPRGAVDQPQHF | TGTGCCAGCAGCCCCCGGGGGGCCGTAGATCAGCCCCAGCATTTT
TRBD1 | TRBJ2-1 | - | TRBV14 | CASSSYRGRDNEQFF | TGTGCCAGCAGCAGCTACAGGGGGCGCGACAATGAGCAGTTCTTC
TRBD1 | TRBJ1-1 | - | TRBV19 | CATSGQGTLTEAFF | TGTGCCACTTCCGGACAGGGGACGCTCACTGAAGCTTTCTTT
- | TRBJ2-3 | - | TRBV4-2 | CASSQGLEIDTQYF | TGTGCCAGCAGCCAAGGACTAGAAATAGATACGCAGTATTTT
TRBD1 | TRBJ1-6 | once | TRBV7-9 | CASSLTGFYSPLHF | TGTGCCAGCAGCTTGACAGGGTTCTATTCACCCCTCCACTTT
- | TRBJ2-1 | - | TRBV7-9 | CASSQIGNEQFF | TGTGCCAGCAGCCAAATCGGAAATGAGCAGTTCTTC
- | TRBJ2-3 | - | TRBV5-3 | CARKRGGPTDTQYF | TGTGCCAGAAAGAGGGGGGGACCCACAGATACGCAGTATTTT
- | TRBJ1-2 | - | TRBV19 | CASYNYGYTF | TGTGCCAGTTACAACTATGGCTACACCTTC
- | TRBJ2-7 | few | TRBV7-2 | CASSLRLSSSYEQYF | TGTGCCAGCAGCTTACGACTGAGCAGCTCCTACGAGCAGTACTTC
- | TRBJ1-1 | - | TRBV2 | CASQAWENTEAFF | TGTGCCAGCCAAGCTTGGGAGAACACTGAAGCTTTCTTT
- | TRBJ2-7 | - | TRBV6-5 | CASRYGTGTGSYEQYF | TGTGCCAGCAGGTACGGAACAGGTACAGGCTCCTACGAGCAGTACTTC
TRBD1 | TRBJ2-5 | - | TRBV15 | CATSRDRGETQYF | TGTGCCACCAGCAGGGACAGGGGAGAGACCCAGTACTTC
TRBD1 | TRBJ2-3 | - | TRBV5-1 | CASSLRTGGKADTQYF | TGCGCCAGCAGCTTGAGGACAGGGGGCAAGGCAGATACGCAGTATTTT
- | TRBJ2-1 | - | TRBV9 | CASSLRLDNEQFF | TGTGCCAGCAGCCTGCGGTTGGACAATGAGCAGTTCTTC
TRBD1 | TRBJ1-1 | - | TRBV4-1 | CASSQGTGQGNTEAFF | TGCGCCAGCAGCCAGGGAACGGGACAGGGGAACACTGAAGCTTTCTTT
- | TRBJ2-4 | few | TRBV7-2 | CASGLGTIQYF | TGTGCCAGCGGACTCGGCACCATTCAGTACTTC
TRBD1 | TRBJ2-1 | - | TRBV29-1 | CSVDARQGWNEQFF | TGCAGCGTTGACGCCCGACAGGGTTGGAATGAGCAGTTCTTC
- | TRBJ2-2 | - | TRBV7-9 | CASSPNRDTGELFF | TGTGCCAGCAGCCCCAACCGGGACACCGGGGAGCTGTTTTTT
- | TRBJ1-5 | - | TRBV6-5 | CASSPIQADQPQHF | TGTGCCAGCAGTCCAATTCAGGCTGATCAGCCCCAGCATTTT
- | TRBJ1-3 | - | TRBV7-2 | CASSNQAYPGNTIYF | TGTGCCAGCAGCAACCAGGCCTACCCTGGAAACACCATATATTTT
TRBD2 | TRBJ2-7 | - | TRBV7-2 | CASSLDPGGQYEQYF | TGTGCCAGCAGCTTAGATCCGGGAGGCCAGTACGAGCAGTACTTC
- | TRBJ1-5 | - | TRBV6-5 | CASSYRSIANQPQHF | TGTGCCAGCAGTTACAGGTCGATTGCGAATCAGCCCCAGCATTTT
- | TRBJ1-4 | - | TRBV7-2 | CASSLGKGVGEKLFF | TGTGCCAGCAGCTTAGGAAAAGGGGTTGGGGAAAAACTGTTTTTT
TRBD1 | TRBJ1-1 | - | TRBV6-5 | CASSSGTGGEAFF | TGTGCCAGCAGTTCTGGGACAGGGGGTGAAGCTTTCTTT
TRBD1 | TRBJ2-7 | - | TRBV6-1 | CASTRGGQGKYEQYF | TGTGCCAGCACCCGAGGGGGACAGGGGAAATACGAGCAGTACTTC
TRBD1 | TRBJ2-7 | - | TRBV6-1 | CASILGQEPYEQYF | TGTGCCAGCATCCTCGGACAGGAACCCTACGAGCAGTACTTC
- | TRBJ2-5 | - | TRBV9 | CASSVGAGKETQYF | TGTGCCAGCAGCGTAGGGGCGGGAAAAGAGACCCAGTACTTC
- | TRBJ2-7 | - | TRBV6-1 | CASGQSSSSYEQYF | TGTGCCAGCGGGCAGAGTTCCAGCTCCTACGAGCAGTACTTC
TRBD1 | TRBJ1-1 | - | TRBV11-3 | CASSPPFGGTGLNTEAFF | TGTGCCAGCAGTCCCCCTTTTGGCGGGACAGGGTTGAACACTGAAGCTTTCTTT
- | TRBJ2-1 | once | TRBV7-9 | CASSRTDNPGRQFF | TGTGCCAGCAGCAGGACGGACAACCCCGGCAGGCAGTTCTTC
TRBD2 | TRBJ2-1 | - | TRBV6-1 | CASSDELAGELYNEQFF | TGTGCCAGCAGTGACGAACTAGCGGGGGAACTCTACAATGAGCAGTTCTTC
- | TRBJ2-5 | - | TRBV5-1 | CASRKQATQETQYF | TGCGCCAGCAGAAAACAGGCGACCCAAGAGACCCAGTACTTC
- | TRBJ1-1 | - | TRBV7-2 | CASSPHRRGGPEAFF | TGTGCCAGCAGCCCACACCGAAGGGGAGGCCCTGAAGCTTTCTTT
TRBD2 | TRBJ2-1 | - | TRBV7-2 | CASSLTSGDYNEQFF | TGTGCCAGCAGCTTGACTAGCGGGGATTACAATGAGCAGTTCTTC